This T cell receptor beta chain was documented in a study of blood T cell repertoires in COVID-19. Sequencing used immunoSEQ multiplex PCR; TCRdb keeps in-frame clones, though not all of them. The sample lists around 250,000 clones, more than 75% occurring once. CDR3 length: 13 residues. CDR1 is WSHSY and CDR2 is SAAADI in the germline V gene. V lost 0 bases to trimming and J lost 6 bases, with 8 bases between them. The chain joins TRBV10-2 to TRBJ1-2; D is undetermined. The clonotype comes from a man in his forties with active or convalescent COVID-19. The sample was peripheral blood. CDR3 DNA sequence: TGCGCCAGCAGTGAGTCTGGAGGGAATGGCTACACCTTC. Its translation is CASSESGGNGYTF.